This TCR beta chain is drawn from a study of graft-versus-host responses after intestinal transplantation. Study-level background: Anti-thymocyte globulin induction, then tacrolimus and steroids for two to four years, went to all recipients. Study findings and constraints: Early post-transplant HvG declines were associated with peak circulating GvH clone levels.

Some clones are missing from TCRdb's copy, which holds only in-frame ones; the method was immunoSEQ multiplex PCR. Altogether just over 85,000 clones are present, about nine tenths being singletons, with the ten largest covering around 0.38%. As for this clone: The antigen remains undetermined.

Germline loops: CDR1 LNHDA, CDR2 SQIVND (reference sequence). CDR3 length: 15 residues. Trimming cost V 5 bases and J 0 bases, with 11 bases left between them. The receptor was derived from a human donor who was the organ donor for an intestinal transplant. The sample in question was unstimulated CD8+ T cells sorted from spleen or lymph node cells, obtained before transplant. The gene calls are TRBV19 and TRBJ2-1; D possibly corresponds to TRBD1 (5 bases). The CDR3 sequence is CASSRTGRSYNEQFF. DNA of the CDR3: TGTGCCAGTAGTCGTACAGGTCGCTCCTACAATGAGCAGTTCTTC. The full variable domain, rest sourced from reference TRBV19 and TRBJ2-1, is DGGITQSPKYLFRKEGQNVTLSCEQNLNHDAMYWYRQDPGQGLRLIYYSQIVNDFQKGDIAEGYSVSREKKESFPLTVTSAQKNPTAFYLCASSRTGRSYNEQFFGPGTRLTVL.